This T cell receptor beta chain was sequenced in a study of blood T cell repertoires in COVID-19. For the study at large: Acute-phase and convalescent COVID-19 samples originated in the United States, Italy and Spain. Sample material is recorded as cDNA or gDNA derived from T cells, B-cell-depleted T cells, or PBMCs.

The junction had 5 bases not matched to a gene; V was cut back by 3 bases and J by 4 bases. Germline assignment: CDR1 DFQATT and CDR2 SNEGSKA (reference sequence). This CDR3 spans 14 amino acids. TCRdb's copy holds only in-frame clones and misses some; the assay was immunoSEQ multiplex PCR. Among 320,000 or so clones listed, roughly nine tenths were seen once. Participants were aged about 18 to 90 years from about two dozen US areas. Clinical history as reported by participants underpinned cohort assignment. This TCR was recovered from a young woman who had recovered from COVID-19. Sequenced input: PBMCs or T cells enriched from blood (not recorded which). V usage is TRBV20-1 and J usage is TRBJ1-3; the match to TRBD1 covers 8 bases. As DNA, the CDR3 is TGCAGTGCTAGTAAGACAGGGGACGGAAACACCATATATTTT. Translation gives CSASKTGDGNTIYF.